This TCR beta chain was captured in a study of shared clonotypes between healthy human individuals. V lost 1 base to trimming and J lost 0 bases; unmatched junction nucleotides: 6. The V gene's germline CDR1 is KGHSH and CDR2 LQKENI. The CDR3 is 16 residues long. A note on this clone: No antigen is known for it.

Sequencing used immunoSEQ multiplex PCR; TCRdb keeps in-frame clones, though not all of them. This sample has 2 million or so clones, with 90% to 95% found just once. Points from the study as a whole: A limitation of the genetic and exposure-history diversity represented arose from few donors.

The rearrangement joins TRBV18 to TRBJ2-7; TRBD1 agrees at 7 bases. The source is a man between 18 and 35 years old in good health. Sequencing input: naive CD4+ T cells sorted from blood. Subset meaning: CD45RA+ positively selected. The CDR3 DNA is TGTGCCAGCTCACCACTCCCGGGACAGACCTCCTACGAGCAGTACTTC. It encodes CASSPLPGQTSYEQYF.